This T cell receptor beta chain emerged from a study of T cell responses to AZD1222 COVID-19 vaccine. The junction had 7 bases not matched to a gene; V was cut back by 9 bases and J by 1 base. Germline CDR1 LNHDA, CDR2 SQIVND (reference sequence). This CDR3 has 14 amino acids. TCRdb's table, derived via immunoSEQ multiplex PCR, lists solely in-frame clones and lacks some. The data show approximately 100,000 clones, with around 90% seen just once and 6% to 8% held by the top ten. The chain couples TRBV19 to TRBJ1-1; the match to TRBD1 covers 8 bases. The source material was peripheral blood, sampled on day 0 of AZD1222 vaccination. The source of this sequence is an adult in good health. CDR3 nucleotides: TGTGCCAGCGATTGGACAGGGCAGAACACTGAAGCTTTCTTT. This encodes CASDWTGQNTEAFF.